What follows describes a single T cell receptor beta chain. Its antigen is unidentified. J gave up 4 bases and V 4 bases, and 10 bases lay outside the gene matches. Per germline, CDR1 MNHEY and CDR2 SVGAGI. This CDR3 is 16 amino acids long. The sample belongs to a study of OX40 agonist ivuxolimab in advanced cancers. Study overall: Of the patients, three showed partial responses, one with hepatocellular carcinoma and two with cutaneous melanoma. Study results and limitations: On average, CD8+ T cells showed a greater number of expanded clones than CD4+.

Some clones are missing from TCRdb's copy, which holds only in-frame ones; the method was immunoSEQ multiplex PCR. This sample carries tens of thousands of clones, around 87% of them seen once, and the ten largest clones take about a tenth. The V gene is TRBV6-5, the J gene TRBJ1-5; 7 bases map to TRBD1. Sample: CD4+ or CD8+ T cells sorted from blood, taken in a trial of the OX40 agonist ivuxolimab. The receptor was isolated from an adult with an advanced solid tumor such as melanoma, head and neck, liver or kidney cancer. CDR3 amino acids: CASSSQGGVWNQPQHF. The CDR3 DNA reads as TGTGCCAGCAGTTCCCAGGGGGGGGTATGGAATCAGCCCCAGCATTTT.